This is a list of T cell receptor beta chains from one sample in a study of T cell responses to AZD1222 COVID-19 vaccine. Method: immunoSEQ multiplex PCR; TCRdb's copy keeps in-frame clones and lacks some. The table lists 200,000 or so clones, around 92% of them singletons. The source was peripheral blood, collected on day 0 of AZD1222 vaccination. The origin of the receptors is an adult in good health. The CDR3 runs from the conserved cysteine through the conserved F or W. The D gene is left open where the match is weak. Some rows have no size entry. The others give once, few or many, or a class for an expanded clone.

TRBJ1-6,-,TRBV27,-,CASSPRVGDSPLHF,TGTGCCAGCTCCCCCCGCGTGGGTGATTCACCCCTCCACTTT
TRBJ1-1,-,TRBV19,-,CASSIRPRLMNTEAFF,TGTGCCAGTAGTATAAGGCCCAGGTTAATGAACACTGAAGCTTTCTTT
TRBJ2-7,-,TRBV27,TRBD1,CASRRTGGFTYEQYF,TGTGCCAGCAGAAGAACAGGGGGCTTTACCTACGAGCAGTACTTC
TRBJ2-6,-,TRBV27,-,CASSLYGVGANVLTF,TGTGCCAGCAGTTTATATGGCGTGGGGGCCAACGTCCTGACTTTC
TRBJ1-2,-,TRBV27,TRBD1,CASSLRGPGQGNYGYTF,TGTGCCAGCAGTTTAAGGGGCCCGGGACAGGGGAACTATGGCTACACCTTC
TRBJ1-6,-,TRBV5-1,-,CASSLGLNSPLHF,TGCGCCAGCAGCCTGGGACTTAATTCACCCCTCCACTTT
TRBJ1-3,once,TRBV7-9,-,CASSPGSGNTIYF,TGTGCCAGCAGCCCGGGATCGGGAAACACCATATATTTT
TRBJ1-3,-,TRBV5-1,-,CASSLVPGTAGNTIYF,TGCGCCAGCAGCTTGGTCCCCGGGACCGCTGGAAACACCATATATTTT
TRBJ2-1,few,TRBV5-1,TRBD2,CASSLRLAGEGNEQFF,TGCGCCAGCAGCTTGAGGTTGGCGGGAGAGGGCAATGAGCAGTTCTTC
TRBJ2-3,-,TRBV19,TRBD2,CASSKLAGERTQYF,TGTGCCAGTAGTAAACTAGCGGGAGAGCGTACGCAGTATTTT
TRBJ2-5,-,TRBV30,TRBD2,CAWSVISGASGYQETQYF,TGTGCCTGGAGTGTAATCTCGGGGGCTAGCGGGTACCAAGAGACCCAGTACTTC
TRBJ2-1,-,TRBV7-8,TRBD2,CASSLEGLVSSEQFF,TGTGCCAGCAGCTTAGAGGGACTAGTCTCCAGTGAGCAGTTCTTC
TRBJ1-5,-,TRBV7-3,-,CASSLNSNQPQHF,TGTGCCAGCAGCTTAAATAGCAATCAGCCCCAGCATTTT
TRBJ2-2,few,TRBV10-1,TRBD1,CASSGTGTSTGELFF,TGCGCCAGCAGTGGGACAGGGACCAGCACCGGGGAGCTGTTTTTT
TRBJ1-5,-,TRBV6-5,-,CASGPERNQPQHF,TGTGCCAGCGGCCCGGAGAGGAATCAGCCCCAGCATTTT
TRBJ2-7,-,TRBV7-9,TRBD2,CASSSAGLAGYEQYF,TGTGCCAGCAGCTCAGCGGGACTAGCGGGATACGAGCAGTACTTC
TRBJ1-2,-,TRBV5-6,-,CASSLGAGRGLGYTF,TGTGCCAGCAGCTTGGGTGCAGGTCGGGGACTAGGCTACACCTTC
TRBJ2-3,-,TRBV9,-,CASSVGAGVGTDTQYF,TGTGCCAGCAGCGTTGGGGCAGGGGTAGGCACAGATACGCAGTATTTT
TRBJ2-3,-,TRBV6-2/TRBV6-3,TRBD2,CASSTPGLGMDTQYF,TGTGCCAGCAGTACCCCGGGACTAGGCATGGATACGCAGTATTTT
TRBJ2-2,-,TRBV27,TRBD2,CASTRLAGGPFGQDTGELFF,TGTGCCAGCACCCGACTAGCGGGAGGGCCATTTGGGCAGGACACCGGGGAGCTGTTTTTT
TRBJ1-2,-,TRBV20-1,-,CSAPSDYGYTF,TGCAGTGCTCCCTCGGACTATGGCTACACCTTC
TRBJ2-7,once,TRBV28,TRBD2,CASSLGLGSLGYEQYF,TGTGCCAGCAGCCTAGGACTAGGAAGTTTAGGCTACGAGCAGTACTTC
TRBJ1-5,-,TRBV6-2/TRBV6-3,-,CASSYGQGNQPQHF,TGTGCCAGCAGTTACGGGCAGGGAAATCAGCCCCAGCATTTT
TRBJ1-1,-,TRBV18,-,CASSRQGMNTEAFF,TGTGCCAGCTCACGTCAGGGGATGAACACTGAAGCTTTCTTT
TRBJ2-1,-,TRBV19,TRBD1,CASRKGQGRTYNEQFF,TGTGCCAGTAGGAAGGGACAGGGGAGGACCTACAATGAGCAGTTCTTC
TRBJ1-4,-,TRBV28,-,CASRLPGKMGGNEKLFF,TGTGCCAGCAGACTTCCAGGGAAAATGGGGGGTAATGAAAAACTGTTTTTT
TRBJ2-3,-,TRBV6-1,TRBD2,CASREPFSGRGTDTQYF,TGTGCCAGCAGGGAACCATTTAGCGGGAGGGGGACAGATACGCAGTATTTT
TRBJ1-2,-,TRBV27,TRBD1,CASSLGTGNGYTF,TGTGCCAGCAGTTTAGGGACAGGGAATGGCTACACCTTC
TRBJ1-6,once,TRBV28,TRBD1,CASSLTGGDYSPLHF,TGTGCCAGCAGTTTAACAGGGGGCGACTATTCACCCCTCCACTTT
TRBJ2-3,-,TRBV12-5,-,CASGIDLDTQYF,TGTGCTAGTGGTATCGACTTAGATACGCAGTATTTT
TRBJ2-3,-,TRBV28,TRBD1,CASRRDRAGGDTQYF,TGTGCCAGCAGAAGGGACAGGGCTGGAGGAGATACGCAGTATTTT
TRBJ2-1,once,TRBV2,TRBD2,CASTRRVGIAGGNHNEQFF,TGTGCCAGCACCCGAAGGGTTGGGATAGCGGGAGGGAACCACAATGAGCAGTTCTTC
TRBJ1-5,-,TRBV7-6,TRBD1,CASSFNRDRESYSNQPQHF,TGTGCCAGCAGCTTTAATCGGGACAGGGAATCTTATAGCAATCAGCCCCAGCATTTT
TRBJ1-3,-,TRBV28,-,CASTPTLGLFGNTIYF,TGTGCCAGTACTCCCACGCTGGGACTGTTTGGAAACACCATATATTTT
TRBJ1-3,-,TRBV5-5,-,CASSLGGPSSGNTIYF,TGTGCCAGCAGCTTGGGGGGGCCGAGCTCTGGAAACACCATATATTTT
TRBJ1-1,few,TRBV4-2,-,CASSQGDGRNTEAFF,TGTGCCAGCAGCCAAGGGGACGGTAGGAACACTGAAGCTTTCTTT
TRBJ1-3,-,TRBV7-9,-,CASSVNQGTGNTIYF,TGTGCCAGCAGCGTTAATCAGGGTACTGGAAACACCATATATTTT
TRBJ2-1,-,TRBV28,-,CASSWGAYNEQFF,TGTGCCAGCAGTTGGGGGGCCTACAATGAGCAGTTCTTC
TRBJ1-6,many,TRBV4-2,-,CASSQDGDSPLHF,TGTGCCAGCAGCCAAGATGGGGATTCACCCCTCCACTTT
TRBJ2-6,-,TRBV13,-,CASSPYFGAIEISGANVLTF,TGTGCCAGCAGCCCATACTTCGGGGCTATTGAGATCTCTGGGGCCAACGTCCTGACTTTC
TRBJ2-5,-,TRBV29-1,-,CSVATKETQYF,TGCAGCGTTGCGACAAAAGAGACCCAGTACTTC
TRBJ2-2,-,TRBV7-6,TRBD2,CASRFDGTSGMGRTGELFF,TGTGCCAGCAGATTTGACGGGACTAGCGGGATGGGACGCACCGGGGAGCTGTTTTTT
TRBJ2-7,-,TRBV11-3,-,CASSVDSGSYEQYF,TGTGCCAGCAGCGTCGATAGCGGTTCCTACGAGCAGTACTTC
TRBJ1-2,-,TRBV24-1,TRBD1,CATSTRGDTYGYTF,TGTGCCACCAGCACCAGGGGGGACACCTATGGCTACACCTTC
TRBJ1-1,-,TRBV5-1,-,CASRVAGNTEAFF,TGCGCCAGCAGAGTGGCAGGGAACACTGAAGCTTTCTTT